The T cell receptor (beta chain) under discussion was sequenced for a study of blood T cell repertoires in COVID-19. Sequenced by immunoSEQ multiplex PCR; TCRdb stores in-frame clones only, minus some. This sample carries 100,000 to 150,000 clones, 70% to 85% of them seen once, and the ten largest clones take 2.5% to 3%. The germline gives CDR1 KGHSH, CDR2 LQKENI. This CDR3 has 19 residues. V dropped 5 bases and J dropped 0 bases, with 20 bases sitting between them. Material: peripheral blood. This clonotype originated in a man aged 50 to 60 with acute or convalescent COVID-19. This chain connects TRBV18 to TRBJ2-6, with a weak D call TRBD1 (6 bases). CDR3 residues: CASSTSPGQLLSGANVLTF. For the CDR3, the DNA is TGTGCCAGCTCAACAAGTCCGGGACAACTTCTCTCTGGGGCCAACGTCCTGACTTTC.